Listed here is a single T cell receptor (beta chain). There is no known antigen for this receptor. The record has no base qualities; no much larger clone is one base away. The CDR3, cysteine through phenylalanine, is 13 amino acids long. Only the CDR3 part of the read is kept: 39 bases, read in frame from the first base. V sheds 0 bases and J sheds 3 bases, leaving 3 bases between their ends. According to the germline V gene (reference sequence), CDR1 reads LNHNV and CDR2 reads YYDKDF. The library was made by the immunoSEQ multiplex PCR assay. Imported from immuneACCESS, the table was reduced by TCRdb to in-frame sequences with V and J called. These copies leave out some clones; in studies compared against another copy, an unresolved V gene accounts for under half, and the cause of the remainder is not known. Within this sample are about 61,000 clones, with roughly nine tenths of them counted one time only. Of the sample, 2.5% to 4% is held by the ten largest clones.

The data were obtained in a study of T cell changes during pregnancy in multiple sclerosis (dated by TCRdb to the late 2010s). Broadly, across the study: The study examined how the T cell repertoire changed over the course of pregnancy in women with multiple sclerosis.

The material was peripheral blood, obtained in the first trimester of pregnancy. The chain uses TRBV15 and TRBJ1-5; no D gene can be assigned with confidence. The sequence was collected from a female donor in good health, enrolled as a control in a pregnancy study. The nucleotide sequence is TGTGCCACCAGCAGAGATCTCAATCAGCCCCAGCATTTT. Its product reads: CATSRDLNQPQHF.